This TCR beta chain was identified during a study of blood T cell repertoires in COVID-19. The overall study: The United States, Italy and Spain provided the acute and convalescent COVID-19 samples. Nucleic acid was either cDNA or gDNA, and it came from T cells, B-cell-depleted T cells, or PBMCs.

The CDR3 extends over 13 amino acids. Germline lookup yields CDR1 LNHDA and CDR2 SQIVND (reference sequence). Trimming removed 7 bases at V and 1 base at J, with 10 bases between. In assigning cohorts, the study relied on participant-reported clinical history. Original analysis: How many nucleated cells were present was estimated from reference gene primer amplification. Libraries were prepared by immunoSEQ multiplex PCR; TCRdb keeps only in-frame clonotypes and omits some of them. Clone size and the V and J calls come from that table; the DNA yielded D and trimming. The sample lists 200,000 to 250,000 clones, about 76% occurring once.

The rearrangement uses TRBV19 and TRBJ1-1; D gene unclear. The TCR comes from a woman between 45 and 65 years old with acute COVID-19. The material sequenced was PBMCs or T cells enriched from blood (not recorded which). The DNA for the CDR3 is TGTGCCAGTAAAGCCTTAACGAACACTGAAGCTTTCTTT. Its translation is CASKALTNTEAFF.